The 21 T cell receptor beta chains presented below share a single source sample, sequenced in a study of blood T cell repertoires in COVID-19. Assay used: immunoSEQ multiplex PCR; TCRdb lists only in-frame clones, some missing. The sample has approximately 100,000 clones, more than 75% seen once; the top ten hold 5% to 7.5%. Sequencing was done on a sample of peripheral blood. Receptor source: a human donor in a cohort sampled during active COVID-19.

The chain carries TRBV10-2 and TRBJ1-1, with D perhaps TRBD1 (5 bases). The V gene's germline CDR1 is WSHSY and CDR2 SAAADI. The CDR3 is made up of 14 amino acids. Between the trimmed V and J ends, which lost 11 bases and 0 bases, there was a span of 16 bases. In DNA, the CDR3 is TGCGCCTTACGACCCGCAGGGTTGAACACTGAAGCTTTCTTT. Its protein product is CALRPAGLNTEAFF.

This rearrangement joins TRBV19 to TRBJ2-6, with 7 bases that match TRBD1. The CDR3 consists of 17 residues. Germline V CDR1 and CDR2: LNHDA, SQIVND (reference sequence). Trimming at V came to 4 bases and at J to 1 base, leaving 7 bases not matched to a gene. The CDR3, as DNA: TGTGCCAGTAGTAGCGGACAGGTTTGGTCTGGGGCCAACGTCCTGACTTTC. Protein sequence: CASSSGQVWSGANVLTF.

The chain links TRBV28 to TRBJ2-4; D remains ambiguous. The CDR3 length is 16 residues. Trimming cost V 3 bases and J 0 bases, with 12 bases left between them. Germline V gene sequence: CDR1 MDHEN, CDR2 SYDVKM. CDR3 coding DNA: TGTGCCAGCAGTTTTGTGGCACCCCTAGCCAAAAACATTCAGTACTTC. Protein product: CASSFVAPLAKNIQYF.

The chain joins TRBV28 to TRBJ2-2, with 8 bases matching TRBD2. J lost 3 bases, V lost 11 bases, and 8 bases had no gene match. CDR1 is MDHEN and CDR2 is SYDVKM in the germline V gene. This CDR3 region has 14 residues. CDR3 in DNA: TGTGCCGCAGCGGGGGCCAAGGACACCGGGGAGCTGTTTTTT. Protein sequence: CAAAGAKDTGELFF. Combining the CDR3 with reference TRBV28 and TRBJ2-2 gives the whole variable domain DVKVTQSSRYLVKRTGEKVFLECVQDMDHENMFWYRQDPGLGLRLIYFSYDVKMKEKGDIPEGYSVSREKKERFSLILESASTNQTSMYLCAAAGAKDTGELFFGEGSRLTVL.

This chain joins TRBV28 and TRBJ2-3, with 9 bases lining up with TRBD2. The trim removed 3 bases at V and 0 bases at J, leaving 10 bases unmatched. Germline CDR1 is MDHEN and CDR2 is SYDVKM. The CDR3 is made up of 18 amino acids. The CDR3 region has the DNA TGTGCCAGCAGTTTGGGGTCAGCGGGAGGCGCTAGCACAGATACGCAGTATTTT. It translates to CASSLGSAGGASTDTQYF.

The chain uses TRBV7-9 and TRBJ2-7, with a weak D call TRBD1 (5 bases). Germline lookup yields CDR1 SEHNR and CDR2 FQNEAQ (reference sequence). The CDR3 length is 15 residues. Between the trimmed V and J ends, which lost 5 bases and 0 bases, there was a span of 14 bases. CDR3 residues: CASSPGALVSYEQYF. The CDR3 nucleotides are TGTGCCAGCAGCCCTGGGGCGCTGGTCTCCTACGAGCAGTACTTC.

This clone has only one observation. This chain connects TRBV7-2 to TRBJ2-7; 7 positions agree with TRBD1. The CDR3 is 14 amino acids. Per germline, CDR1 SGHTA and CDR2 FQGNSA. J gave up 10 bases and V 1 base, and 10 bases lay outside the gene matches. In nucleotides, the CDR3 is TGTGCCAGCAGCTTAGGTGCTCGGACAGGTGATCAGTACTTC. Protein sequence: CASSLGARTGDQYF. Based on the CDR3 plus reference TRBV7-2 and TRBJ2-7, the full variable domain is GAGVSQSPSNKVTEKGKDVELRCDPISGHTALYWYRQSLGQGLEFLIYFQGNSAPDKSGLPSDRFSAERTGGSVSTLTIQRTQQEDSAVYLCASSLGARTGDQYFGPGTRLTVT.

This sequence joins TRBV19 and TRBJ1-5; 7 bases match TRBD1. This CDR3 has 15 amino acids. The V gene's germline CDR1 is LNHDA and CDR2 SQIVND (reference sequence). V was clipped by 7 bases and J by 2 bases; unmatched bases: 8. Here the CDR3 DNA reads TGTGCCAGTACCCCTGAGGGGGCCGGCAATCAGCCCCAGCATTTT. Its protein product is CASTPEGAGNQPQHF.

This clone has a single count. The chain is built from TRBV19 and TRBJ1-4; D is unresolved. This CDR3 has 13 residues. Germline CDR1 reads LNHDA; CDR2 reads SQIVND (reference sequence). V lost 0 bases to trimming and J lost 7 bases, with 6 bases between them. The CDR3 loop reads CASSIDRGEKLFF. CDR3 nucleotides: TGTGCCAGTAGTATAGATCGCGGTGAAAAACTGTTTTTT.

This chain links TRBV9 with TRBJ2-1; 12 bases match TRBD2. The CDR3 runs 15 residues. V trimming: 4 bases; J trimming: 4 bases; junction bases outside the gene matches: 3. Germline V lookup: CDR1 SGDLS, CDR2 YYNGEE. The CDR3 nucleotides read TGTGCCAGCAGCTCGGGGACTAGCGGGTACAATGAGCAGTTCTTC. It is translated as CASSSGTSGYNEQFF.

V usage is TRBV7-3 and J usage is TRBJ2-1, with 7 bases matching TRBD1. This CDR3 has 14 residues. After removal of 5 bases from V and 6 bases from J, the junction contained 7 bases not matched to a gene. Germline-derived CDR1 and CDR2 are SGHTA and FQGTGA. The CDR3 DNA follows: TGTGCCAGCAGCCGCGACCGGGACAGCAATGAGCAGTTCTTC. Protein product: CASSRDRDSNEQFF.

This clone was recorded only once. The chain employs TRBV7-2 and TRBJ2-3, with TRBD2 matching over 9 bases. This CDR3 comprises 16 residues. Germline CDR1 SGHTA, CDR2 FQGNSA. With 2 bases clipped from V and 5 bases from J, the junction kept 8 bases outside the gene matches. The CDR3 sequence: CASSLNSGRAVDTQYF. The CDR3 DNA follows: TGTGCCAGCAGCTTAAATAGCGGGAGAGCAGTAGATACGCAGTATTTT.

This clone was seen a single time. This chain joins TRBV28 and TRBJ1-1, with D perhaps matching TRBD1 (5 bases). Germline assignment: CDR1 MDHEN and CDR2 SYDVKM. The V end was cut by 6 bases, the J end by 2 bases, with 22 bases between. CDR3 size: 17 residues. The CDR3 coding sequence is TGTGCCAGCAGGGGCCTCCTTTTAACTCAGGGAAACACTGAAGCTTTCTTT. The encoded protein is CASRGLLLTQGNTEAFF.

The rearrangement links TRBV5-1 to TRBJ2-3; D is uncertain. The germline V and J ends were trimmed by 1 base and 2 bases, with 23 bases remaining between them. The CDR3 sequence is 19 residues long. CDR1 and CDR2 (germline): SGHRS, YFSETQ. The CDR3 DNA reads TGCGCCAGCAGCTTGAGTCTAACAAAACTGACTCGCTTCACAGATACGCAGTATTTT. As protein: CASSLSLTKLTRFTDTQYF.

The chain combines TRBV2 with TRBJ2-6; 9 positions match TRBD1. The CDR3 spans 17 residues. Germline V gene sequence: CDR1 SNHLY, CDR2 FYNNEI. For the CDR3, the DNA is TGTTCACGGTCCGCACAGGGGGCGATCGCTCCTGTCAACGTCCTGACTTTC. Encoded protein: CSRSAQGAIAPVNVLTF.

The chain combines TRBV4-2 with TRBJ1-1, with 8 positions matching TRBD1. V was pared by 0 bases and J by 0 bases, with 9 bases of the junction left unmatched. The CDR3 length is 18 residues. Germline values: CDR1 LGHNA, CDR2 YNFKEQ. The CDR3 sequence: CASSQDLGTGIMNTEAFF. The DNA of the CDR3 is TGTGCCAGCAGCCAAGATCTGGGGACAGGCATTATGAACACTGAAGCTTTCTTT.

The CDR3 reads CASSSPGQTSYEQYF. CDR3 coding DNA: TGTGCCAGCAGCTCCCCGGGACAGACCTCCTACGAGCAGTACTTC. The chain employs TRBV7-9 and TRBJ2-7, with 7 nucleotides matching TRBD1. The germline V gene has CDR1 SEHNR and CDR2 FQNEAQ (reference sequence). The CDR3 is 15 amino acids. V gave up 4 bases and J gave up 0 bases; unmatched junction bases: 6.

The table lists this clone with a count of one. This chain joins TRBV7-2 and TRBJ1-2; D is unresolved. Trimming stripped 1 base from V and 2 bases from J, with 14 bases between. Per germline, CDR1 SGHTA and CDR2 FQGNSA. The CDR3 has 16 residues. The CDR3 DNA follows: TGTGCCAGCAGCTTAGGGGCAGCCTCCTCAAACTATGGCTACACCTTC. It codes for CASSLGAASSNYGYTF.

This chain links TRBV14 with TRBJ2-3; D may be TRBD1 (6 bases). Trimming shortened V by 1 base and J by 0 bases, and 11 bases separated the two germline ends. This CDR3 is 16 amino acids long. In germline, CDR1 is SGHDN, CDR2 FVKESK. DNA of the CDR3: TGTGCCAGCAGCCAAGTCAGGGGCCGGAGCACAGATACGCAGTATTTT. It is translated as CASSQVRGRSTDTQYF.

The gene calls are TRBV28 and TRBJ1-2, with a possible D match to TRBD1 (6 bases). The CDR3 is 12 residues long. V lost 1 base and J lost 8, with 8 bases in between. Germline V gives CDR1 MDHEN, CDR2 SYDVKM. This chain's CDR3 is CASSLSGVGYTF. Written as DNA, the CDR3 is TGTGCCAGCAGTTTATCAGGGGTCGGCTACACCTTC.

The V and J genes are TRBV5-1 and TRBJ2-7; 7 nucleotides agree with TRBD1. The V segment lost 4 bases and the J segment 5 bases; nucleotides outside the gene matches: 3. The CDR3 consists of 12 residues. The germline CDR1 and CDR2 sequences are SGHRS and YFSETQ. CDR3: CASSPTGHEQYF. The DNA for the CDR3 is TGCGCCAGCAGCCCGACAGGGCACGAGCAGTACTTC.